Below, 9 T cell receptor beta chains from the same sample are listed, as sequenced in a study of shared clonotypes between healthy human individuals. Produced via immunoSEQ multiplex PCR; TCRdb's table is partial and in-frame only. The top ten hold 1.5% of the sample, which has about 960,000 clones, 76% seen once. Sequenced: memory CD4+ T cells sorted from blood. Subset reported: CD45RA-negative fraction. These receptors came from a man between 18 and 29 years old in good health.

The CDR3 loop reads CASSQKGGKLFF. The CDR3 bases are TGTGCCAGCAGCCAAAAGGGGGGAAAACTGTTTTTT. J is TRBJ1-4 and V is TRBV6-5; a weak D match, TRBD1 (6 bases). Germline V gene lookup returns CDR1 MNHEY and CDR2 SVGAGI. The CDR3 runs to 12 residues. V dropped 6 bases and J dropped 10 bases, with 12 bases sitting between them.

The chain uses TRBV6-5 and TRBJ2-3; D is uncertain. This CDR3 is built from 13 residues. Germline V gene data show CDR1 as MNHEY and CDR2 as SVGAGI. Between the trimmed V and J ends, which lost 2 bases and 2 bases, there was a span of 5 bases. Here the CDR3 reads CASSYQDTDTQYF. Here the CDR3 DNA reads TGTGCCAGCAGTTACCAGGACACAGATACGCAGTATTTT.

The rearrangement joins TRBV5-1 to TRBJ2-7; 10 bases line up with TRBD1. From germline, CDR1 is SGHRS and CDR2 YFSETQ. After removal of 0 bases from V and 3 bases from J, the junction contained 3 bases not matched to a gene. The CDR3 spans 15 residues. The CDR3 protein is CASSLGGTGDYEQYF. The CDR3 DNA sequence: TGCGCCAGCAGCTTGGGCGGGACAGGGGACTACGAGCAGTACTTC.

The V and J genes are TRBV28 and TRBJ2-3; D remains ambiguous. This CDR3 region has 13 residues. Trimming cost V 0 bases and J 6 bases, with 7 bases left between them. Germline assignment: CDR1 MDHEN and CDR2 SYDVKM. The CDR3 loop reads CASSLWPADTQYF. CDR3 DNA sequence: TGTGCCAGCAGTTTATGGCCTGCGGATACGCAGTATTTT.

For the CDR3, the DNA is TGTGCCAGCAGCTTAGGAACTAGCGGGGCTCAAGAGACCCAGTACTTC. It specifies CASSLGTSGAQETQYF. V gene TRBV5-8 combines with J gene TRBJ2-5; TRBD2 aligns across 10 bases. V gave up 2 bases and J gave up 2 bases; unmatched junction bases: 6. Germline V gene sequence: CDR1 SGHTS, CDR2 YDEGEE. The CDR3 contains 16 residues.

The chain has TRBV10-3 and TRBJ1-2, with D hard to call. The CDR3 loop spans 14 amino acids. CDR1 and CDR2 from the germline V gene are ENHRY and SYGVKD. The V end lost 4 bases, the J end lost 5 bases, and 14 bases lay between the germline ends. This CDR3 reads CAISVTQVGYGYTF. The CDR3 DNA reads TGTGCCATCAGTGTAACCCAAGTGGGGTATGGCTACACCTTC.

The J gene is TRBJ2-2, the V gene TRBV30; TRBD1 aligns across 7 bases. CDR3 length equals 13 residues. After removal of 6 bases from V and 7 bases from J, the junction contained 8 bases not matched to a gene. Germline V gene data show CDR1 as GTSNPN and CDR2 as SVGIG (reference sequence). CDR3 loop: CACQRGQVGELFF. The CDR3 DNA reads TGTGCCTGTCAGAGGGGGCAGGTCGGGGAGCTGTTTTTT.

This chain uses TRBV29-1 with TRBJ2-7, with TRBD1 matching over 9 bases. CDR1 and CDR2 from the germline V gene are SQVTM and ANQGSEA. The CDR3 runs 13 residues. J lost 5 bases, V lost 3 bases, and 5 bases had no gene match. In nucleotides, the CDR3 is TGCAGCGTTGAGCAAGGACAGGGGAACGAGCAGTACTTC. This translates into CSVEQGQGNEQYF.

This chain links TRBV7-3 with TRBJ2-3; D not certain. This CDR3 is 13 amino acids long. V was trimmed by 3 bases and J by 5 bases, leaving 9 bases between them. The germline CDR1 and CDR2 sequences are SGHTA and FQGTGA. This CDR3 reads CASSFNSLDTQYF. DNA for the CDR3: TGTGCCAGCAGCTTTAATTCCCTAGATACGCAGTATTTT.